This T cell receptor beta chain was sequenced in a study of OX40 agonist ivuxolimab in advanced cancers. Context from the whole study: The costimulatory receptor OX40 (CD134) was targeted by ivuxolimab, a fully human IgG2 agonistic monoclonal antibody. Intravenous ivuxolimab was administered to patients every 2 weeks at six dose levels: 0.01, 0.1, 0.3, 1.5, 3 and 10 mg/kg. Of the 50 to 55 patients in dose escalation, some 20 had hepatocellular carcinoma, about 15 had melanoma, 9 had renal cell carcinoma and 9 had head and neck cancer. In the dose-escalation cohort, 75% to 90% of patients were male, and the mean age was 60 years with a range of roughly 20 to 80. Prior anti-PD-1, anti-PD-L1 or anti-CTLA-4 therapy was permitted, and checkpoint inhibitors had been received by about 37% of dose-escalation patients. Partial responses occurred in three dose-escalation patients: two with cutaneous melanoma and one with hepatocellular carcinoma. The purpose of peripheral TCRbeta sequencing was to test whether ivuxolimab changed TCR sequence diversity and led to clonal T-cell expansion. The paper describes the monotherapy dose-escalation part (N ≈ 50 patients) of the phase I trial of ivuxolimab.

General study outcomes and caveats: Low levels of normalized T-cell clonal expansion were also seen in some patients who did not respond. The antigen specificity of the peripheral T cells that underwent clonal expansion was not determined. In the 0.1-3.0 mg/kg groups, partial responders had among the lowest normalized peripheral clonal expansion, particularly in CD8+ T cells. At doses from 0.1 to 3.0 mg/kg, clonal expansion was seen in both CD4+ and CD8+ blood T cells between baseline and week 6. After ivuxolimab, expanded clones were on average more numerous among CD8+ T cells than among CD4+ T cells.

CDR1 is given as SGHTA and CDR2 as FQGNSA, both from the germline V gene. From the cysteine through the phenylalanine, the CDR3 covers 14 amino acids. Only CDR3 DNA remains: 42 bases, in frame from the first base. Germline trimming: 5 bases from V, 2 bases from J; junction bases outside gene matches: 4. The trial excluded patients who had a history of autoimmune disease or were on systemic immunosuppression. Peripheral blood for TCR sequencing was collected from all dose cohorts at baseline, on cycle 4 day 1, and on cycle 7 day 1. The samples were taken from a phase I, first-in-human, multicenter, open-label dose-escalation trial of ivuxolimab. The trial enrolled adults with locally advanced or metastatic head and neck squamous cell, hepatocellular, melanoma or renal cell carcinoma. CD4+ and CD8+ T cells were sorted separately from peripheral blood before TCR sequencing. Genomic DNA was extracted from sorted cells for sequencing of the TCRbeta CDR3 region. The immunoSEQ Assay was used to sequence the TCRbeta CDR3 regions. TCRdb obtained this table from immuneACCESS and retained in-frame rearrangements with V and J assigned. These tables miss some clones; where compared with another copy, unresolved V genes account for less than half of the shortfall, and the remainder is unexplained. Within this sample are under 80,000 clones, with about 92% of them counted one time only. Of the sample, approximately 2% falls within the top ten clones.

This clone came up once. Its cognate antigen has yet to be identified. Per-base qualities were not stored, and no clone one base away is much larger. This specimen was CD4+ or CD8+ T cells sorted from blood, taken in a trial of the OX40 agonist ivuxolimab. Here the chain combines TRBV7-2 and TRBJ2-3, with 7 central nucleotides matching TRBD2. This TCR derives from an adult with an advanced solid tumor such as melanoma, head and neck, liver or kidney cancer. The CDR3 region: CASSQGLTTDTQYF. The bases are TGTGCCAGCAGCCAGGGACTAACCACAGATACGCAGTATTTT.